These 28 T cell receptor beta chains came from one sample sequenced in a study of blood T cell repertoires in COVID-19. Clones were sequenced by immunoSEQ multiplex PCR, and TCRdb holds only the in-frame ones, with some missing. Of 150,000 to 200,000 clones listed, roughly 86% are singletons. What was sequenced was peripheral blood. The receptors were gathered from a woman over 75 in a cohort sampled during active or convalescent COVID-19.

The chain carries TRBV5-1 and TRBJ1-3; no firm D call. Germline-derived CDR1 and CDR2 are SGHRS and YFSETQ. Trimming removed 0 bases from V and 0 bases from J, with 10 bases in between. The CDR3 spans 16 residues. CDR3 bases: TGCGCCAGCAGCTTGGATACCTATAGCTCTGGAAACACCATATATTTT. Residues: CASSLDTYSSGNTIYF.

The CDR3 loop reads CASSWGQGLNEKLFF. The CDR3 bases are TGTGCCAGCAGCTGGGGACAGGGCCTTAATGAAAAACTGTTTTTT. The rearrangement uses TRBV7-2 and TRBJ1-4; TRBD1 agrees at 9 bases. This CDR3 is built from 15 residues. The J segment lost 4 bases and the V segment lost 4 bases, leaving 4 bases of the junction unmatched. Germline V lookup: CDR1 SGHTA, CDR2 FQGNSA.

This chain joins TRBV5-1 and TRBJ1-1; 7 nucleotides line up with TRBD1. Germline assignment: CDR1 SGHRS and CDR2 YFSETQ. The CDR3 is 18 amino acids. The ends lost 4 bases at V and 5 bases at J; junction bases unmatched: 20. CDR3 sequence reads: CASSPSYSGQRQGTEAFF. DNA of the CDR3: TGCGCCAGCAGCCCAAGTTACTCGGGACAGCGCCAAGGGACTGAAGCTTTCTTT.

This clone was observed once. CDR3 loop: CASGTQGGELFF. Written as DNA, the CDR3 is TGTGCTAGTGGGACTCAAGGTGGGGAGCTGTTTTTT. The chain employs TRBV12-5 and TRBJ2-2, with D hard to call. V was clipped by 6 bases and J by 8 bases, with 10 bases between them. The CDR3 has 12 amino acids. In germline, CDR1 is LGHNT, CDR2 FRNRAP.

This clone was found a few times. The V and J genes are TRBV25-1 and TRBJ1-3, with D possibly matching TRBD1 (6 bases). The germline CDR1 and CDR2 sequences are MGHDK and SYGVNS. The CDR3 is 15 residues long. The V end was cut by 6 bases, the J end by 0 bases, with 12 bases between. The CDR3 DNA is TGTGCCAGCAGAGAGACAGGTCGCTCTGGAAACACCATATATTTT. It is translated as CASRETGRSGNTIYF.

The chain recombines TRBV19 with TRBJ2-1, with 11 bases lining up with TRBD1. The CDR3 has 15 residues. Germline V gene lookup returns CDR1 LNHDA and CDR2 SQIVND (reference sequence). Trimming removed 4 bases from V and 6 bases from J; junction bases left unmatched: 5. The CDR3 DNA reads as TGTGCCAGTAGTAATCCGGGACAGGGGGTCAATGAGCAGTTCTTC. This gives the protein CASSNPGQGVNEQFF.

This sequence joins TRBV28 and TRBJ1-4; D is undetermined. CDR3 size: 13 residues. Trimming cost V 7 bases and J 4 bases, with 10 bases left between them. From germline, CDR1 is MDHEN and CDR2 SYDVKM. The CDR3 is CASNERNNEKLFF. The CDR3 nucleotides read TGTGCCAGCAATGAGAGGAATAATGAAAAACTGTTTTTT.

The V gene is TRBV4-1, the J gene TRBJ1-2; the match to TRBD1 covers 9 bases. J lost 4 bases, V lost 7 bases, and 10 bases had no gene match. Germline V gene sequence: CDR1 MGHRA, CDR2 YSYEKL. The CDR3 contains 15 residues. CDR3: CASTRDLTGGYGYTF. CDR3 DNA sequence: TGCGCCAGCACCCGTGACCTGACAGGGGGCTATGGCTACACCTTC.

The rearrangement joins TRBV20-1 to TRBJ2-4; 7 bases align to TRBD1. The CDR3 sequence is 18 residues long. V lost 3 bases, J lost 3 bases, and 17 bases stayed unmatched. Germline lookup yields CDR1 DFQATT and CDR2 SNEGSKA (reference sequence). CDR3 DNA sequence: TGCAGTGCTAGTCAGCTGTCAGGGGGTAGTTTTGTCAAAAACATTCAGTACTTC. Its translation is CSASQLSGGSFVKNIQYF.

The rearrangement uses TRBV6-4 and TRBJ1-2; D is unclear. Germline V gives CDR1 MRHNA, CDR2 SNTAGT. The V end was cut by 6 bases, the J end by 7 bases, with 18 bases between. This CDR3 spans 14 amino acids. DNA of the CDR3: TGTGCCAGCAGCCAGGCCCCCGGGATCTCTGGCTACACCTTC. Its protein is CASSQAPGISGYTF.

The chain recombines TRBV3-1 (or the pseudogene TRBV3-2) with TRBJ2-7; D perhaps matches TRBD1 (6 bases). Germline loops: CDR1 LGHDT, CDR2 YNNKEL (reference sequence). The CDR3 totals 14 residues. The V gene lost 0 bases and the J gene lost 2 bases, with 8 bases spanning the gap. Written as DNA, the CDR3 is TGTGCCAGCAGCCAAGATGAGGGGGCCTACGAGCAGTACTTC. Its protein is CASSQDEGAYEQYF.

The chain recombines TRBV11-3 with TRBJ1-1, with 9 bases matching TRBD1. Germline V lookup: CDR1 SGHNT, CDR2 YENEEA. This CDR3 has 14 amino acids. V was pared by 0 bases and J by 10 bases, with 6 bases of the junction left unmatched. CDR3 loop: CASSLDGTGNGAFF. In DNA form, the CDR3 reads TGTGCCAGCAGCTTAGACGGGACAGGGAATGGAGCTTTCTTT.

J is TRBJ2-5 and V is TRBV27; 10 bases are a match to TRBD2. There are 18 residues in the CDR3. V was clipped by 3 bases and J by 4 bases; unmatched bases: 14. The germline gives CDR1 MNHEY, CDR2 SMNVEV (reference sequence). The CDR3 region has the DNA TGTGCCAGCAGTTTTAGGGCCCGCCAACTAGCGGGGATAGAGACCCAGTACTTC. Translation: CASSFRARQLAGIETQYF.

The chain recombines TRBV18 with TRBJ1-5, with 9 bases fitting TRBD1. This CDR3 is built from 14 residues. J was trimmed by 8 bases and V by 6 bases; bases with no gene match: 8. Germline V gene lookup returns CDR1 KGHSH and CDR2 LQKENI. The CDR3 DNA is TGTGCCAGCTCGCGGGACAGGGTTAGGGAGCCCCAGCATTTT. Translation: CASSRDRVREPQHF. Variable domain in full (rest from reference TRBV18 and TRBJ1-5): NAGVMQNPRHLVRRRGQEARLRCSPMKGHSHVYWYRQLPEEGLKFMVYLQKENIIDESGMPKERFSAEFPKEGPSILRIQQVVRGDSAAYFCASSRDRVREPQHFGDGTRLSIL.

This chain uses TRBV7-2 with TRBJ2-1; weak D call: TRBD2 (5 bases). CDR3 length: 14 amino acids. CDR1 and CDR2 (germline): SGHTA, FQGNSA. V lost 5 bases and J lost 2, with 10 bases in between. CDR3 nucleotide sequence: TGTGCCAGCAGCCGCGGAGGAACCTACAATGAGCAGTTCTTC. As protein: CASSRGGTYNEQFF.

V usage is TRBV27 and J usage is TRBJ2-1, with D maybe TRBD1 (8 bases). This CDR3 spans 13 amino acids. V dropped 4 bases and J dropped 8 bases, with 12 bases sitting between them. The germline gives CDR1 MNHEY, CDR2 SMNVEV (reference sequence). CDR3 nucleotides: TGTGCCAGCAGTTCACAGGGGGGGGATGAGCAGTTCTTC. Encoded protein: CASSSQGGDEQFF.

This clone was recorded once. The chain has TRBV28 and TRBJ1-4; a possible D gene is TRBD1 (5 bases). The CDR3 contains 15 residues. Deletions cut 4 bases from V and 6 bases from J, with 15 bases between. Germline V CDR1 and CDR2: MDHEN, SYDVKM. The CDR3 DNA sequence: TGTGCCAGCAGTTCCCCCGCGGGGGGACATGAAAAACTGTTTTTT. It specifies CASSSPAGGHEKLFF.

The gene calls are TRBV4-3 and TRBJ1-2; 10 bases are a match to TRBD1. Germline lookup yields CDR1 LGHNA and CDR2 YSLEER. There are 15 residues in the CDR3. V lost 4 bases and J lost 2; bases outside the gene matches: 4. CDR3 DNA: TGCGCCAGCAGCCCTCGGACAGGGGGAAACTATGGCTACACCTTC. This sequence encodes CASSPRTGGNYGYTF.

CDR3 amino acids: CASSQDWAGGIDTQYF. The CDR3 DNA follows: TGCGCCAGCAGCCAAGATTGGGCAGGGGGCATCGATACGCAGTATTTT. This rearrangement joins TRBV4-1 to TRBJ2-3; the match to TRBD1 covers 8 bases. With 0 bases clipped from V and 6 bases from J, the junction kept 8 bases outside the gene matches. Germline values: CDR1 MGHRA, CDR2 YSYEKL. CDR3 length: 16 residues.

V usage is TRBV27 and J usage is TRBJ2-3, with 9 nucleotides matching TRBD1. This CDR3 contains 15 residues. The V and J ends lost 0 bases and 11 bases, in that order; junction bases with no gene match: 9. Germline V gives CDR1 MNHEY, CDR2 SMNVEV (reference sequence). DNA of the CDR3: TGTGCCAGCAGTTTATCGCCAACAGGGGGCGGAGAGCAGTATTTT. Translation gives CASSLSPTGGGEQYF.

This chain joins TRBV7-9 and TRBJ2-6; the match to TRBD2 covers 8 bases. Germline CDR1 is SEHNR and CDR2 is FQNEAQ (reference sequence). The CDR3 length is 13 residues. V was clipped by 9 bases and J by 4 bases; unmatched bases: 2. CDR3 in amino acids: CARAGVGANVLTF. CDR3 nucleotides: TGTGCCAGAGCGGGGGTCGGGGCCAACGTCCTGACTTTC.

In nucleotides, the CDR3 is TGTGCCTGGAGTGTTGGACAGAACAATCAGCCCCAGCATTTT. It codes for CAWSVGQNNQPQHF. The chain is built from TRBV30 and TRBJ1-5, with a weak D call TRBD1 (6 bases). The germline V and J ends were trimmed by 0 bases and 3 bases, with 9 bases remaining between them. The CDR3 spans 14 residues. CDR1 GTSNPN and CDR2 SVGIG come from the germline V gene (reference sequence).

This CDR3 is CASSLLAMSSGANVLTF. The CDR3, as DNA: TGTGCCAGCAGTTTGCTAGCTATGAGCTCTGGGGCCAACGTCCTGACTTTC. The chain employs TRBV27 and TRBJ2-6; possible D gene TRBD2, 5 bases. The CDR3 extends over 17 amino acids. In germline, CDR1 is MNHEY, CDR2 SMNVEV (reference sequence). The V gene lost 3 bases and the J gene lost 0 bases, with 12 bases spanning the gap. The complete variable domain, with remaining parts taken from reference TRBV27 and TRBJ2-6, reads EAQVTQNPRYLITVTGKKLTVTCSQNMNHEYMSWYRQDPGLGLRQIYYSMNVEVTDKGDVPEGYKVSRKEKRNFPLILESPSPNQTSLYFCASSLLAMSSGANVLTFGAGSRLTVL.

The V call is TRBV3-1 (or the pseudogene TRBV3-2), the J call TRBJ2-5; D is unclear. From germline, CDR1 is LGHDT and CDR2 YNNKEL (reference sequence). This CDR3 spans 13 amino acids. Trimming took off 4 bases at V and 4 bases at J, with 10 bases between the two ends. The CDR3 here is CASSPSEVETQYF. The CDR3 nucleotides are TGTGCCAGCAGCCCCTCCGAGGTAGAGACCCAGTACTTC.

This chain connects TRBV6-5 to TRBJ2-7; D is ambiguous. Germline V CDR1 and CDR2: MNHEY, SVGAGI. This CDR3 spans 14 amino acids. V was shortened by 6 bases and J by 6 bases, with 18 bases between the two germline ends. The CDR3 nucleotides read TGTGCCAGCAGACCGAAAATTAGCTTCGGCGAGCAGTACTTC. Translated: CASRPKISFGEQYF.

In nucleotides, the CDR3 is TGTGCCAGCAGCTTAGGGACAGGGTCCTTCGGGCCCCAGCATTTT. Amino acid sequence: CASSLGTGSFGPQHF. V is TRBV11-2 and J is TRBJ1-5; 8 bases fit TRBD1. J gave up 9 bases and V 1 base, and 8 bases lay outside the gene matches. Germline CDR1 reads SGHAT; CDR2 reads FQNNGV. The CDR3 is 15 amino acids.

This sequence joins TRBV7-7 and TRBJ2-1; 7 bases line up with TRBD2. J gave up 8 bases and V 0 bases, and 10 bases lay outside the gene matches. The V gene's germline CDR1 is SSHAT and CDR2 FNYEAQ (reference sequence). The CDR3 spans 16 residues. The CDR3 loop reads CASSLALAGEDYEQFF. The CDR3 DNA reads as TGTGCCAGCAGCTTAGCGCTCGCGGGAGAGGACTATGAGCAGTTCTTC.

This clone was counted between two and nine times. The gene calls are TRBV5-5 and TRBJ1-2; TRBD1 is a possible D gene (5 bases). Trimming removed 1 base from V and 8 bases from J, with 12 bases in between. Germline CDR1 SGHKS, CDR2 YYEKEE (reference sequence). CDR3 length equals 13 residues. The CDR3 sequence is CASSLRGGEGYTF. Here the CDR3 DNA reads TGTGCCAGCAGCTTGAGGGGTGGAGAGGGCTACACCTTC.